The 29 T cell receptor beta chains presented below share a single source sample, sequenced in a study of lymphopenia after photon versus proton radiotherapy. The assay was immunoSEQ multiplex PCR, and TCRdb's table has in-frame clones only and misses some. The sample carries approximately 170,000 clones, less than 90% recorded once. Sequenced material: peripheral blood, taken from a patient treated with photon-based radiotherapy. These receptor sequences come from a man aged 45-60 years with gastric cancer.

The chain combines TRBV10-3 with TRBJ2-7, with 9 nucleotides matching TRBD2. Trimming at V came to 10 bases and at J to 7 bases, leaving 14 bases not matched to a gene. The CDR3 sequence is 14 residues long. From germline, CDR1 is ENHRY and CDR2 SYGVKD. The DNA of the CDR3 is TGTGCCACACAAACGACTAGCGGATATCTTGAGCAGTACTTC. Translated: CATQTTSGYLEQYF.

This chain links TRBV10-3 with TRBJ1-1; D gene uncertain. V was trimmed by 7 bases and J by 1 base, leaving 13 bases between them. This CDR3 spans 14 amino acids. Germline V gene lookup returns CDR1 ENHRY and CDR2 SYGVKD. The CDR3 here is CAITPGGWNTEAFF. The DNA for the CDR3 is TGTGCCATCACTCCGGGAGGATGGAACACTGAAGCTTTCTTT.

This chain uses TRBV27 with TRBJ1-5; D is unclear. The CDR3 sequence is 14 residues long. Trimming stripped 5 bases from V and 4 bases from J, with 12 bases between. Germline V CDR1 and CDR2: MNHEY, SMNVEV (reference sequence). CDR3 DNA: TGTGCCAGCAGTGGACGTGTTTTTAATCAGCCCCAGCATTTT. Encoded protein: CASSGRVFNQPQHF.

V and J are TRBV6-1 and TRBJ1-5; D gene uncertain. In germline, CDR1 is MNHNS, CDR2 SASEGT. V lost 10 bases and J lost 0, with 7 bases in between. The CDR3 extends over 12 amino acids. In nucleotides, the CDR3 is TGTGCCACAGAGGATAGCAATCAGCCCCAGCATTTT. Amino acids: CATEDSNQPQHF.

The CDR3 protein is CASSQAGAETQYF. CDR3 nucleotides: TGTGCCAGCAGCCAGGCGGGAGCAGAGACCCAGTACTTC. The J gene is TRBJ2-5, the V gene TRBV7-9; 7 nucleotides match TRBD2. Germline assignment: CDR1 SEHNR and CDR2 FQNEAQ (reference sequence). There are 13 residues in the CDR3. Unmatched junction bases numbered 4, after V lost 5 bases and J lost 4 bases.

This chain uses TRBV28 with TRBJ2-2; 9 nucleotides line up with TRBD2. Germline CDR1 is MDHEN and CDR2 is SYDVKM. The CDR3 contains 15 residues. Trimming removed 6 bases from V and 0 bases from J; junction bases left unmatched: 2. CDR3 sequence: CASRVAGANTGELFF. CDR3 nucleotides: TGTGCCAGCAGGGTAGCGGGAGCGAACACCGGGGAGCTGTTTTTT.

CDR3 residues: CASSGDYSYEQYF. The CDR3 DNA sequence: TGTGCCAGCAGTGGGGACTATAGCTACGAGCAGTACTTC. The rearrangement joins TRBV28 to TRBJ2-7; TRBD2 agrees at 7 bases. CDR3 length equals 13 residues. The germline gives CDR1 MDHEN, CDR2 SYDVKM. V shed 5 bases, J shed 3 bases, and the junction held 4 bases outside the gene matches.

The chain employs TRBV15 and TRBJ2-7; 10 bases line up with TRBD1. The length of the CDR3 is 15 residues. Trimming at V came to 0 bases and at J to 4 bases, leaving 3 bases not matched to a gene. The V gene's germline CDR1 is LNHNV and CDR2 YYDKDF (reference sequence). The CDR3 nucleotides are TGTGCCACCAGCAGAGATACGGGACAGGGGTACGAGCAGTACTTC. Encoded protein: CATSRDTGQGYEQYF.

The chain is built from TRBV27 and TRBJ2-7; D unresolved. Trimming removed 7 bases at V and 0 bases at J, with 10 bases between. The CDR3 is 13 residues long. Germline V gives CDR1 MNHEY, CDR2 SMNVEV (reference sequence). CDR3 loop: CASNHRSSYEQYF. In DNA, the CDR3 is TGTGCCAGCAACCATCGGAGCTCCTACGAGCAGTACTTC.

Here the CDR3 DNA reads TGTGCCAGCCAAAGGTCGCGGAACACCGGGGAGCTGTTTTTT. The encoded protein is CASQRSRNTGELFF. V and J are TRBV6-5 and TRBJ2-2; D uncertain. Per the germline V gene, CDR1 is MNHEY and CDR2 is SVGAGI. Trimming shortened V by 8 bases and J by 1 base, and 11 bases separated the two germline ends. The CDR3 extends over 14 amino acids.

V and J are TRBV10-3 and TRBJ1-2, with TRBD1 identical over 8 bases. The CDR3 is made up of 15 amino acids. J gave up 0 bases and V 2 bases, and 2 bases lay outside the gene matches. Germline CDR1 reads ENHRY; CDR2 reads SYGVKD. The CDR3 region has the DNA TGTGCCATCAGTGAGACAGGGGGATCTAACTATGGCTACACCTTC. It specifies CAISETGGSNYGYTF.

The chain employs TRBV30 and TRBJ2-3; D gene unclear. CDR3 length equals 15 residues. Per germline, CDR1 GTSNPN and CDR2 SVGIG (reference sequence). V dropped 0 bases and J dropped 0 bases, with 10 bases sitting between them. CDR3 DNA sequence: TGTGCCTGGAGTGTAGACGGGTCTAGCACAGATACGCAGTATTTT. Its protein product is CAWSVDGSSTDTQYF.

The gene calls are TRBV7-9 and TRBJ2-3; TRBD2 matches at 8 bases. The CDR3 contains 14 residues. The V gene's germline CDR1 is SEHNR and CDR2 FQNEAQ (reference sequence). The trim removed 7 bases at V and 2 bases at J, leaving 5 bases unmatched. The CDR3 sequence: CASTGTRVTDTQYF. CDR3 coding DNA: TGTGCCAGCACCGGGACTAGAGTCACAGATACGCAGTATTTT.

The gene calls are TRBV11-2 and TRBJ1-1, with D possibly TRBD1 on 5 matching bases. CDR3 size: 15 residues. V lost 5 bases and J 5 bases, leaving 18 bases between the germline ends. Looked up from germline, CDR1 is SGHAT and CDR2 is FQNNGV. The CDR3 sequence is CASSLWGTSGTEAFF. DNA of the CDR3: TGTGCCAGCAGCCTATGGGGGACCTCGGGAACTGAAGCTTTCTTT.

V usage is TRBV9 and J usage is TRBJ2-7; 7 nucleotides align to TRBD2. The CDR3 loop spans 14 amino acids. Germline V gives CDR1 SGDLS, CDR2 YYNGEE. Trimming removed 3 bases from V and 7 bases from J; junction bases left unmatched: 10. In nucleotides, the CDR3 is TGTGCCAGCAGCGCAGACCCTTGGGGGGGGGAGCAGTACTTC. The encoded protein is CASSADPWGGEQYF. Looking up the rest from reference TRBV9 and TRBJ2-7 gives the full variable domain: DSGVTQTPKHLITATGQRVTLRCSPRSGDLSVYWYQQSLDQGLQFLIQYYNGEERAKGNILERFSAQQFPDLHSELNLSSLELGDSALYFCASSADPWGGEQYFGPGTRLTVT.

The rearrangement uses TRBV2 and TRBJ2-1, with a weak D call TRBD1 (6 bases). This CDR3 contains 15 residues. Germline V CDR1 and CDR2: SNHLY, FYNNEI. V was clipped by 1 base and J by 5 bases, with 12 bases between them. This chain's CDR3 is CASSEEDRGDNEQFF. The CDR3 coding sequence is TGTGCCAGCAGTGAAGAGGACAGAGGCGACAATGAGCAGTTCTTC.

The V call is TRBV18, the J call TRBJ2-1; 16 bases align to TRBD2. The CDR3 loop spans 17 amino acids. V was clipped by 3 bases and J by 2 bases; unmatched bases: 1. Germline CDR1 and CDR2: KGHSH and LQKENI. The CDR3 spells CASSPGTSGRAYNEQFF. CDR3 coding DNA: TGTGCCAGCTCACCCGGGACTAGCGGGAGGGCCTACAATGAGCAGTTCTTC. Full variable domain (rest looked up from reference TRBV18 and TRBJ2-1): NAGVMQNPRHLVRRRGQEARLRCSPMKGHSHVYWYRQLPEEGLKFMVYLQKENIIDESGMPKERFSAEFPKEGPSILRIQQVVRGDSAAYFCASSPGTSGRAYNEQFFGPGTRLTVL.

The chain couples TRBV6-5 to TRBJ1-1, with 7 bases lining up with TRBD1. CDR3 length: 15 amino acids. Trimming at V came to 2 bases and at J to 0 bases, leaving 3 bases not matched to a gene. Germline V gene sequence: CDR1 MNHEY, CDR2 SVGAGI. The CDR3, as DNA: TGTGCCAGCAGTTACGGGGACAGAATGAACACTGAAGCTTTCTTT. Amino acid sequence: CASSYGDRMNTEAFF.

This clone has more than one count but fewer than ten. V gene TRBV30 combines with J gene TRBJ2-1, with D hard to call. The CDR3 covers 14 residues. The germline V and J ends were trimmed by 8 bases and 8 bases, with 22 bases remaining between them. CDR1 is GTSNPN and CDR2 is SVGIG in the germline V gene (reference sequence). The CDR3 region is CATSGGSRSYEQFF. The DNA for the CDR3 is TGTGCCACCAGTGGTGGTAGCCGGAGCTATGAGCAGTTCTTC.

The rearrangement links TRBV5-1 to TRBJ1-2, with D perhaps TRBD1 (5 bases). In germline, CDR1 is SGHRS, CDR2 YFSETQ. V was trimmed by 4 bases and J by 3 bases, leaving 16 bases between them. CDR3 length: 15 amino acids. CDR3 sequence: CASSRREGSYYGYTF. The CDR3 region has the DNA TGCGCCAGCAGCAGACGGGAGGGGTCTTACTATGGCTACACCTTC.

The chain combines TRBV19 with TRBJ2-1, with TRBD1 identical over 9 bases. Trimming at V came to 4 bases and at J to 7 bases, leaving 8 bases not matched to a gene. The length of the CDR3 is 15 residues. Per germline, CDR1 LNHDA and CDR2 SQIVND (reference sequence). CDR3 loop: CASSNKGQGVNEQFF. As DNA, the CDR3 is TGTGCCAGTAGTAATAAGGGACAGGGTGTTAATGAGCAGTTCTTC.

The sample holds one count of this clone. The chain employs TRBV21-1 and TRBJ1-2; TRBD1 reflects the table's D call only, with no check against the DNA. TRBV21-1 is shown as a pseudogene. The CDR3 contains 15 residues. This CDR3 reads CASSKQQDRGSGYTF. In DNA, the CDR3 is TGTGCCAGCAGCAAACAACAGGACAGGGGAAGCGGCTACACCTTC.

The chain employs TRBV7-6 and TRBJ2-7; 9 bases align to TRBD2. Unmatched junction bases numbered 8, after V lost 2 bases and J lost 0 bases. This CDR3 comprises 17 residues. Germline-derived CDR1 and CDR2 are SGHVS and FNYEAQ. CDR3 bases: TGTGCCAGCAGCTTAAGGCCTAGCGGGGACAGCTCCTACGAGCAGTACTTC. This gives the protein CASSLRPSGDSSYEQYF.

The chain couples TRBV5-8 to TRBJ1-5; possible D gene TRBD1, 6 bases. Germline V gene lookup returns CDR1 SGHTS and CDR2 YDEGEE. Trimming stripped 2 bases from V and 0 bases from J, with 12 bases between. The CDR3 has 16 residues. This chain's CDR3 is CASSFWGGPSNQPQHF. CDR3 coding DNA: TGTGCCAGCAGCTTTTGGGGGGGGCCTAGCAATCAGCCCCAGCATTTT.

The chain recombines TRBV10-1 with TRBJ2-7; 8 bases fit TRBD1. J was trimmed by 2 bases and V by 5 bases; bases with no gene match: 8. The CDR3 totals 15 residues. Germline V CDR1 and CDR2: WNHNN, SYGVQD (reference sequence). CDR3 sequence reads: CASSPGTGGAYEQYF. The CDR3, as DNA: TGCGCCAGCAGTCCCGGGACAGGAGGGGCCTACGAGCAGTACTTC.

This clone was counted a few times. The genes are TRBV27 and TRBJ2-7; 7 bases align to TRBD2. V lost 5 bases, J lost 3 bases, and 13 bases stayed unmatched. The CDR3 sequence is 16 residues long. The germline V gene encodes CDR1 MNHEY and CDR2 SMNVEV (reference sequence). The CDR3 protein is CASSQYLAGALYEQYF. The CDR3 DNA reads TGTGCCAGCAGTCAATACTTAGCGGGTGCGCTCTACGAGCAGTACTTC.

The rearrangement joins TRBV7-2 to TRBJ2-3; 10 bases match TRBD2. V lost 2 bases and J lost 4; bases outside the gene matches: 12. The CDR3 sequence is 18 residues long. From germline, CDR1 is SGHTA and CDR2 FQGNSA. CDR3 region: CASSLRGLAGVSADTQYF. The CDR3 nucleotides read TGTGCCAGCAGCTTAAGGGGGCTAGCGGGAGTCTCGGCAGATACGCAGTATTTT.

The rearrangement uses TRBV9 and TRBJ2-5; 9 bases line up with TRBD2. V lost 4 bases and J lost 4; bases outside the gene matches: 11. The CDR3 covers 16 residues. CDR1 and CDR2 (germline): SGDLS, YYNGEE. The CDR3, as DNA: TGTGCCAGCAGCCCCCTTGCGGGAGGGCTTGGAGAGACCCAGTACTTC. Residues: CASSPLAGGLGETQYF.

The CDR3 DNA follows: TGCAGCGTCTTGGGTGAGCGGGGCTACGAGCAGTACTTC. Amino acid sequence: CSVLGERGYEQYF. This rearrangement joins TRBV29-1 to TRBJ2-7; 7 bases fit TRBD2. The CDR3 runs to 13 residues. V was pared by 6 bases and J by 3 bases, with 8 bases of the junction left unmatched. The V gene's germline CDR1 is SQVTM and CDR2 ANQGSEA.